Listed below are T cell receptor beta chains from one sample, sequenced in a study of blood T cell repertoires in COVID-19. Assay used: immunoSEQ multiplex PCR; TCRdb lists only in-frame clones, some missing. Here the sample spans around 290,000 clones, just over 90% being singletons. Sequenced input: peripheral blood. All receptors derive from a woman aged 25 to 45 with COVID-19, enrolled during active disease. The CDR3 runs from the conserved cysteine through the conserved F or W. A D gene is named only where the DNA matches it firmly. Clone size appears in some rows only: once, few, many, or a class for an expanded clone.

NA	NA	TRBV18	TRBJ1-6	CASSPSPGNSPLHF	TGTGCCAGCTCACCCTCCCCGGGAAATTCACCCCTCCACTTT
TRBD1	NA	TRBV11-2	TRBJ1-2	CASSLNRGGYGYTF	TGTGCCAGCAGCTTAAACAGGGGAGGCTATGGCTACACCTTC
TRBD2	NA	TRBV30	TRBJ2-3	CAWRASGRATDTQYF	TGTGCCTGGAGGGCGAGCGGGAGGGCCACAGATACGCAGTATTTT
TRBD2	few	TRBV3-1/TRBV3-2	TRBJ2-7	CASSPRLAGQYEQYF	TGTGCCAGCAGCCCCCGACTAGCGGGACAATACGAGCAGTACTTC
NA	few	TRBV2	TRBJ2-1	CASQRDTLSYNEQFF	TGTGCCAGCCAGCGGGACACCCTCTCCTACAATGAGCAGTTCTTC
TRBD2	NA	TRBV25-1	TRBJ2-1	CASSDRASGYNEQFF	TGTGCCAGCAGTGATAGGGCTAGCGGATACAATGAGCAGTTCTTC
NA	NA	TRBV2	TRBJ1-1	CASSLQGPSTEAFF	TGTGCCAGCAGCCTACAGGGCCCGAGCACTGAAGCTTTCTTT
NA	NA	TRBV18	TRBJ2-2	CASSPGQGVNGELFF	TGTGCCAGCTCACCGGGGCAGGGCGTGAACGGGGAGCTGTTTTTT
NA	NA	TRBV30	TRBJ2-2	CAWSVETAGELFF	TGTGCCTGGAGTGTAGAAACAGCCGGGGAGCTGTTTTTT
NA	NA	TRBV24-1	TRBJ2-7	CATSDLLRDYEQYF	TGTGCCACCAGTGATTTGTTGAGGGACTACGAGCAGTACTTC
NA	NA	TRBV9	TRBJ1-1	CASSARHPNTEAFF	TGTGCCAGCAGCGCCAGACATCCGAACACTGAAGCTTTCTTT
NA	few	TRBV12-5	TRBJ2-7	CASGLVEGAYEQYF	TGTGCTAGTGGTTTGGTAGAAGGAGCCTACGAGCAGTACTTC
NA	NA	TRBV11-2	TRBJ2-7	CASSLRTATYEQYF	TGTGCCAGCAGCCTCCGGACAGCCACCTACGAGCAGTACTTC
NA	NA	TRBV5-5	TRBJ1-1	CASSLDSRAFF	TGTGCCAGCAGCTTGGACAGCAGAGCTTTCTTT
TRBD2	NA	TRBV12-3/TRBV12-4	TRBJ2-1	CASRTSVPEQFF	TGTGCCAGCCGGACTAGCGTGCCTGAGCAGTTCTTC
NA	NA	TRBV5-5	TRBJ1-2	CASSRDRDYGYTF	TGTGCCAGCTCCCGAGACAGAGACTATGGCTACACCTTC
TRBD1	NA	TRBV7-9	TRBJ1-1	CASRVPGQMNTEAFF	TGTGCCAGCAGAGTCCCGGGACAGATGAACACTGAAGCTTTCTTT
TRBD1	NA	TRBV27	TRBJ1-1	CASSLSPGQGPGLVTEAFF	TGTGCCAGCAGTTTATCCCCGGGACAGGGGCCGGGGCTGGTCACTGAAGCTTTCTTT
NA	NA	TRBV7-9	TRBJ1-2	CASSSWTEPNYGYTF	TGTGCCAGCAGCTCTTGGACAGAACCTAACTATGGCTACACCTTC
NA	NA	TRBV10-2	TRBJ2-5	CASSDVLQETQYF	TGCGCCAGCAGTGACGTTCTCCAAGAGACCCAGTACTTC
TRBD2	NA	TRBV18	TRBJ2-3	CASSPAGGLAVGTDTQYF	TGTGCCAGCTCACCAGCGGGGGGTCTAGCGGTGGGCACAGATACGCAGTATTTT
TRBD1	once	TRBV29-1	TRBJ1-6	CSVAWDRNSPLHF	TGCAGCGTTGCGTGGGACAGAAATTCACCCCTCCACTTT
NA	NA	TRBV7-9	TRBJ2-1	CASSLLRWQFF	TGTGCCAGCAGCCTACTTAGATGGCAGTTCTTC
NA	NA	TRBV19	TRBJ1-5	CASSRGGRSGNQPQHF	TGTGCCAGTAGTCGGGGGGGTCGATCTGGCAATCAGCCCCAGCATTTT
NA	NA	TRBV25-1	TRBJ1-2	CASSESSPGLRRVGGYTF	TGTGCCAGCAGTGAATCCTCCCCCGGACTGCGGCGGGTTGGGGGCTACACCTTC
NA	few	TRBV5-1	TRBJ2-2	CASSLGQNTGELFF	TGCGCCAGCAGCTTGGGACAGAACACCGGGGAGCTGTTTTTT
NA	NA	TRBV21-1	TRBJ2-2	CASSKPGQGATGELFF	TGTGCCAGCAGCAAGCCGGGACAGGGGGCAACCGGGGAGCTGTTTTTT
NA	NA	TRBV7-8	TRBJ1-3	CASSFPPGSGNTIYF	TGTGCCAGCAGCTTCCCCCCGGGCTCTGGAAACACCATATATTTT
NA	once	TRBV28	TRBJ1-1	CASRSPGHFNTEAFF	TGTGCCAGCAGGTCTCCGGGACATTTTAACACTGAAGCTTTCTTT
TRBD2	NA	TRBV28	TRBJ2-1	CASSSPSGGDYNEQFF	TGTGCCAGCAGTTCTCCAAGCGGGGGAGATTACAATGAGCAGTTCTTC
NA	NA	TRBV28	TRBJ1-2	CASSDSHGSYGYTF	TGTGCCAGCAGCGACAGTCACGGCAGCTATGGCTACACCTTC
TRBD2	NA	TRBV10-3	TRBJ2-1	CAIGLAGMNEQFF	TGTGCCATAGGACTAGCGGGAATGAATGAGCAGTTCTTC
NA	NA	TRBV9	TRBJ1-2	CASSVADSNYGYTF	TGTGCCAGCAGCGTAGCCGACAGTAACTATGGCTACACCTTC
TRBD2	once	TRBV5-1	TRBJ2-6	CASSLGSSGGSGANVLTF	TGCGCCAGCAGCTTGGGATCTAGCGGAGGTTCTGGGGCCAACGTCCTGACTTTC
TRBD1	NA	TRBV3-1/TRBV3-2	TRBJ1-1	CASSQSGGARAFF	TGTGCCAGCAGCCAATCAGGGGGCGCGAGAGCTTTCTTT
NA	NA	TRBV4-1	TRBJ1-1	CASSQDRTSNTEAFF	TGCGCCAGCAGCCAAGATAGGACATCGAACACTGAAGCTTTCTTT
TRBD2	NA	TRBV7-9	TRBJ2-7	CASSLVGRGLLLTSGRQHF	TGTGCCAGCAGCTTAGTCGGCAGGGGGCTTCTCCTGACTAGCGGGCGCCAGCACTTC
TRBD1	once	TRBV6-1	TRBJ2-7	CASSEVGARGTYEQYF	TGTGCCAGCAGTGAAGTTGGTGCCAGGGGGACCTACGAGCAGTACTTC
TRBD2	NA	TRBV27	TRBJ2-5	CASSFSGGPLGVTQYF	TGTGCCAGCAGTTTTTCGGGGGGACCATTGGGAGTGACCCAGTACTTC
NA	NA	TRBV7-9	TRBJ1-5	CASSLERGMGGSNQPQHF	TGTGCCAGCAGCTTAGAGAGGGGGATGGGGGGGAGCAATCAGCCCCAGCATTTT
NA	NA	TRBV6-1	TRBJ2-1	CASSDFRASYNEQFF	TGTGCCAGCAGTGATTTCAGGGCGTCCTACAATGAGCAGTTCTTC
NA	NA	TRBV19	TRBJ1-5	CASSIATGNQPQHF	TGTGCCAGTAGTATAGCCACAGGGAATCAGCCCCAGCATTTT
TRBD1	NA	TRBV19	TRBJ2-7	CASSTPGQGATYEQYF	TGTGCCAGTAGTACCCCAGGACAGGGGGCGACCTACGAGCAGTACTTC
NA	NA	TRBV2	TRBJ2-3	CASSVDSRTHTDTQYF	TGTGCCAGCAGTGTGGACAGTCGGACTCACACAGATACGCAGTATTTT
NA	NA	TRBV23-1	TRBJ1-2	CASSHPAGSRIYYGYTF	TGCGCCAGCAGTCACCCGGCAGGATCCAGAATTTACTATGGCTACACCTTC
TRBD2	once	TRBV29-1	TRBJ2-7	CSVEGVLAGGYEQYF	TGCAGCGTTGAAGGTGTACTAGCGGGAGGTTACGAGCAGTACTTC
NA	NA	TRBV11-2	TRBJ1-4	CASSLEGRGNEKLFF	TGTGCCAGCAGCTTAGAGGGCAGGGGAAATGAAAAACTGTTTTTT
NA	NA	TRBV18	TRBJ2-3	CASSAIVGTSTDTQYF	TGTGCCAGCTCAGCAATCGTGGGGACTAGCACAGATACGCAGTATTTT
NA	NA	TRBV30	TRBJ1-3	CAWGLGSSGNTIYF	TGTGCCTGGGGCCTAGGAAGCTCTGGAAACACCATATATTTT